A few counts support the clone carrying this TCR beta chain. Its target is unknown. 5'RACE primed from the constant segment yielded TCR alpha and TCR beta cDNA libraries bearing sample barcodes and UMIs. TCRdb reprocessed the 5' RACE reads with MiXCR, giving one entry per CDR3 protein. Here the sample spans some 410,000 distinct CDR3 sequences, less than 25% being singletons. Germline-derived CDR1 and CDR2 are SQVTM and ANQGSEA. The CDR3 sequence is 14 residues long. Between the trimmed V and J ends, which lost 7 bases and 5 bases, there was a span of 20 bases. This entry belongs to a study of T-cell memory formation after mild COVID-19. Study-level information: In these data, TCR clusters were largely donor specific.

Study-wide results and limits: Certain responding clones were present in pre-infection memory, suggesting participation of cross-reactive memory.

This clonotype was obtained from an adult woman who had mild COVID-19 (a few samples of this study predate the infection). Cell type and time point are not known. The chain joins TRBV29-1 to TRBJ1-1, with D possibly being TRBD1 (5 bases). The specimen sequenced was PBMCs or a T cell subset sorted from them (not recorded which). CDR3 region: CSARGGPPGTEAFF. CDR3 DNA: TGCAGCGCGCGCGGGGGACCCCCTGGGACTGAAGCTTTCTTT.